This is a list of T cell receptor beta chains from one sample in a study of blood T cells in healthy people across ages. A single record per CDR3 protein comes from TCRdb applying MiXCR to the 5' RACE reads. The profile shows about 900,000 distinct CDR3 sequences, under 50% of them singletons. Source material: blood. These receptors all come from a young man in good health. Both conserved end residues are part of each CDR3. The D gene is left open where the match is weak. Not all rows give a size; the values are once, few, many and, for expanded clones, a class.

CDR3	DNA	V	J	size	D
CSATSWTGGSNQPQHF	TGCAGTGCCACCTCATGGACAGGAGGTAGCAATCAGCCCCAGCATTTT	TRBV20-1	TRBJ1-5	NA	TRBD1
CATSKAGDSNYGYTF	TGTGCCACCAGCAAAGCCGGAGACAGTAACTATGGCTACACCTTC	TRBV15	TRBJ1-2	many	NA
CAGSYRQYQETQYF	TGTGCCGGCAGTTACCGACAGTACCAAGAGACCCAGTACTTC	TRBV6-2/TRBV6-3	TRBJ2-5	NA	NA
CASSLATGRAFF	TGTGCCAGCAGCTTAGCCACAGGTCGAGCTTTCTTT	TRBV7-2	TRBJ1-1	NA	NA
CASSQMSYEQYF	TGTGCCAGCAGCCAGATGTCCTACGAGCAGTACTTC	TRBV3-1	TRBJ2-7	few	NA
CASSSQWITGRGVIDEQFF	TGTGCCAGCAGTTCCCAATGGATAACGGGGCGGGGGGTGATCGATGAGCAGTTCTTC	TRBV6-2/TRBV6-3	TRBJ2-1	NA	TRBD2
CASSQTSAGSDTQYF	TGCGCCAGCAGCCAAACGTCGGCAGGGTCAGATACGCAGTATTTT	TRBV4-1	TRBJ2-3	few	NA
CAWNRGRDGYTF	TGTGCCTGGAATAGGGGGCGCGATGGCTACACCTTC	TRBV30	TRBJ1-2	many	TRBD1
CASSYSSQGGYGYTF	TGTGCCAGCAGTTACTCGAGTCAGGGAGGATATGGCTACACCTTC	TRBV6-5	TRBJ1-2	few	NA
CASSPDLPYEQYF	TGTGCCAGCAGCCCCGACCTCCCCTACGAGCAGTACTTC	TRBV9	TRBJ2-7	NA	NA
CASSQVRGGAPFTYEQYF	TGTGCCAGCAGCCAAGTCCGCGGGGGGGCTCCCTTTACCTACGAGCAGTACTTC	TRBV3-1	TRBJ2-7	NA	TRBD2
CASSTWTAGSTEAFF	TGTGCCAGCAGTACTTGGACAGCGGGTAGCACTGAAGCTTTCTTT	TRBV6-1	TRBJ1-1	NA	NA
CASKPTGGLGQPQHF	TGTGCCAGCAAGCCGACAGGGGGCTTGGGTCAGCCCCAGCATTTT	TRBV6-2/TRBV6-3	TRBJ1-5	few	TRBD1
CASSLADGLAGESYEQYF	TGTGCCAGCAGCTTAGCGGACGGACTAGCGGGGGAATCCTACGAGCAGTACTTC	TRBV7-2	TRBJ2-7	NA	TRBD2
CAISEPGRGSGYEQYF	TGTGCCATCAGTGAGCCGGGCAGGGGAAGTGGTTACGAGCAGTACTTC	TRBV10-3	TRBJ2-7	NA	NA
CASSQTPGQISNGYTF	TGTGCCAGCAGCCAGACGCCGGGACAGATCTCTAATGGCTACACCTTC	TRBV3-1	TRBJ1-2	NA	TRBD1
CSASSLGSGRYEQYF	TGCAGTGCTAGCTCCCTGGGGAGCGGCCGCTACGAGCAGTACTTC	TRBV20-1	TRBJ2-7	NA	NA
CASSYDSAYGYTF	TGTGCCAGCAGTTACGACAGCGCCTATGGCTACACCTTC	TRBV6-5	TRBJ1-2	NA	NA
CASSPDRQEAYNEQFF	TGCGCCAGCAGCCCCGACAGGCAGGAGGCCTACAATGAGCAGTTCTTC	TRBV5-1	TRBJ2-1	NA	NA
CASSADPRSGNEQYF	TGTGCCAGCAGCGCCGACCCTCGGTCTGGGAATGAGCAGTACTTC	TRBV7-6	TRBJ2-7	NA	NA
CASSSRSNEKLFF	TGTGCCAGCAGCTCGAGGAGTAATGAAAAACTGTTTTTT	TRBV7-2	TRBJ1-4	few	NA
CASSPETGAVYSNQPQHF	TGCGCCAGCAGCCCGGAGACAGGGGCCGTTTATAGCAATCAGCCCCAGCATTTT	TRBV4-1	TRBJ1-5	NA	TRBD1
CASSVGGQTSYEQYF	TGTGCCAGCAGCGTAGGGGGACAGACTTCCTACGAGCAGTACTTC	TRBV9	TRBJ2-7	NA	TRBD1
CASSQASSYNEPFF	TGTGCCAGCAGTCAGGCGAGCTCCTACAATGAGCCGTTCTTC	TRBV6-2/TRBV6-3	TRBJ2-1	once	NA
CAISESGQSYNEQFF	TGTGCCATCAGTGAGTCTGGCCAGTCCTACAATGAGCAGTTCTTC	TRBV10-3	TRBJ2-1	few	NA
CSDGGKETQYF	TGCAGCGATGGGGGGAAGGAGACCCAGTACTTC	TRBV20-1	TRBJ2-5	NA	NA
CASSYRTGQGLNEQFF	TGTGCCAGCAGTTATCGAACGGGACAGGGATTAAATGAGCAGTTCTTC	TRBV6-5	TRBJ2-1	few	TRBD1
CASSPDRGGGELFF	TGCGCCAGCAGCCCAGACAGGGGCGGCGGGGAGCTGTTTTTT	TRBV5-1	TRBJ2-2	NA	TRBD1
CASSPRGRVDYGYTF	TGTGCCAGCAGTCCGCGGGGCAGGGTGGACTATGGCTACACCTTC	TRBV28	TRBJ1-2	NA	NA
CASSFGGTGVAYEQYF	TGTGCCAGCAGTTTTGGAGGGACAGGGGTAGCGTACGAGCAGTACTTC	TRBV12-3/TRBV12-4	TRBJ2-7	NA	TRBD1
CASGLDRDRATGELFF	TGTGCTAGTGGTTTGGACCGGGACAGAGCTACCGGGGAGCTGTTTTTT	TRBV12-5	TRBJ2-2	NA	TRBD1
CASIGPTYNGQFF	TGTGCCAGTATCGGCCCAACATACAATGGGCAGTTCTTC	TRBV7-2	TRBJ2-1	NA	NA
CASSHATSSYNSPLHF	TGCGCCAGCAGCCATGCTACGAGCTCCTATAATTCACCCCTCCACTTT	TRBV4-1	TRBJ1-6	NA	NA
CASSPPSGGPWGTDTQYF	TGTGCCAGCAGCCCCCCTAGCGGGGGGCCTTGGGGCACAGATACGCAGTATTTT	TRBV7-2	TRBJ2-3	few	TRBD2
CASNPGEMTDTQYF	TGCGCCAGCAATCCAGGGGAGATGACAGATACGCAGTATTTT	TRBV5-1	TRBJ2-3	NA	NA
CASSFFGGNNEQYF	TGTGCCAGCAGCTTTTTCGGGGGGAACAATGAGCAGTACTTC	TRBV7-8	TRBJ2-7	NA	TRBD2
CAWSAGLSGGEQFF	TGTGCCTGGAGTGCTGGGCTATCGGGCGGTGAGCAGTTCTTC	TRBV30	TRBJ2-1	NA	NA
CASSPLSGGGYTF	TGTGCCAGCAGCCCCCTCTCGGGAGGCGGCTACACCTTC	TRBV7-2	TRBJ1-2	NA	NA
CATSRDRGSYEQYF	TGTGCCACCAGCCGGGACAGGGGCTCCTACGAGCAGTACTTC	TRBV15	TRBJ2-7	many	TRBD1
CASGPTRFRLAKNIQYF	TGTGCCAGCGGGCCAACTAGATTTCGACTAGCCAAAAACATTCAGTACTTC	TRBV7-3	TRBJ2-4	few	NA
CASSYSKGGGNEQFF	TGTGCCAGCAGTTACTCGAAAGGGGGAGGGAATGAGCAGTTCTTC	TRBV6-5	TRBJ2-1	few	NA
CASSQVLAGADTQYF	TGCGCCAGCAGCCAAGTACTAGCGGGGGCAGATACGCAGTATTTT	TRBV4-1	TRBJ2-3	many	TRBD2